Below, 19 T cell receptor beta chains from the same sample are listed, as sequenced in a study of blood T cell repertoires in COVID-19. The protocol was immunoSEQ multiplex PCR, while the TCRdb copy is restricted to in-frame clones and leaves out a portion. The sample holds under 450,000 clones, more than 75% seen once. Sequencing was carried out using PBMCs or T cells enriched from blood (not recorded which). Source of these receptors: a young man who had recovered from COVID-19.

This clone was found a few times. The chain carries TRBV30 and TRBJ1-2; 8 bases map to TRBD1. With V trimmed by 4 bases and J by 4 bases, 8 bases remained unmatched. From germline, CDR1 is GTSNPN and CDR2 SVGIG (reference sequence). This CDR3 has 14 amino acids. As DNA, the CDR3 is TGTGCCTGGACTCCGGCAGGGGGCAGCTATGGCTACACCTTC. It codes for CAWTPAGGSYGYTF.

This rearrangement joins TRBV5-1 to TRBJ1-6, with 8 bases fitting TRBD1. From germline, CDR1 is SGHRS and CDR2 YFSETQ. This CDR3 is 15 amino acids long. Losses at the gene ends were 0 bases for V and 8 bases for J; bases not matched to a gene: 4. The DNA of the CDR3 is TGCGCCAGCAGCTTGGCCCAGGGGGCCTATTCACCCCTCCACTTT. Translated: CASSLAQGAYSPLHF.

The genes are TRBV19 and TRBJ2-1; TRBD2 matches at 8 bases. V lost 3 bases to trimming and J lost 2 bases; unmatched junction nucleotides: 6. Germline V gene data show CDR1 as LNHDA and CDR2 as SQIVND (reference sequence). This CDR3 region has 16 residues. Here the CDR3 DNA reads TGTGCCAGTAGTATGGGAGGGACTAGAGCCTACAATGAGCAGTTCTTC. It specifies CASSMGGTRAYNEQFF.

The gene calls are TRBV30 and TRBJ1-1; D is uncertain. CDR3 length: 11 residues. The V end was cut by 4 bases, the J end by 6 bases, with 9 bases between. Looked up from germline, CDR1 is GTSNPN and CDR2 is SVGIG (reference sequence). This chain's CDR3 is CAWTIQSEAFF. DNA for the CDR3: TGTGCCTGGACTATACAGTCTGAAGCTTTCTTT.

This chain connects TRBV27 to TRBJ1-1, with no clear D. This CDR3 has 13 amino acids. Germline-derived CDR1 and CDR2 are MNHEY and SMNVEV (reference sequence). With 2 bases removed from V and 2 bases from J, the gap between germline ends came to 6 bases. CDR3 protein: CASSLGSNTEAFF. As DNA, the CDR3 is TGTGCCAGCAGTTTAGGCAGTAACACTGAAGCTTTCTTT.

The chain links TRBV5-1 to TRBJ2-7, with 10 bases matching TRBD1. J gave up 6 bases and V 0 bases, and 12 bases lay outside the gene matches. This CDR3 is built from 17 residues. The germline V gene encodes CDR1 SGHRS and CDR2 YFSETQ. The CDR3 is CASSLGWGTGTGVEQYF. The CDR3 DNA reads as TGCGCCAGCAGCTTGGGTTGGGGGACCGGGACAGGGGTCGAGCAGTACTTC.

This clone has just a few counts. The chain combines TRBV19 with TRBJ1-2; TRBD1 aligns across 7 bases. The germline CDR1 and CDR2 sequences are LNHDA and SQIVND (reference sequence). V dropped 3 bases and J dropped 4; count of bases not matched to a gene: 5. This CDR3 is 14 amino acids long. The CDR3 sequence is CASSIEGGGYGYTF. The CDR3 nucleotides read TGTGCCAGTAGTATTGAAGGGGGCGGCTATGGCTACACCTTC. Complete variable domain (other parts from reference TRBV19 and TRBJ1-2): DGGITQSPKYLFRKEGQNVTLSCEQNLNHDAMYWYRQDPGQGLRLIYYSQIVNDFQKGDIAEGYSVSREKKESFPLTVTSAQKNPTAFYLCASSIEGGGYGYTFGSGTRLTVV.

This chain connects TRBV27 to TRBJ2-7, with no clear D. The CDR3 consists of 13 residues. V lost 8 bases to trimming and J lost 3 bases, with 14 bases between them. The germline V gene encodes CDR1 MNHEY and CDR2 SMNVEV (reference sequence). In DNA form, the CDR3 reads TGTGCCAGCTCCCCAGGTCTCGGCTACGAGCAGTACTTC. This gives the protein CASSPGLGYEQYF.

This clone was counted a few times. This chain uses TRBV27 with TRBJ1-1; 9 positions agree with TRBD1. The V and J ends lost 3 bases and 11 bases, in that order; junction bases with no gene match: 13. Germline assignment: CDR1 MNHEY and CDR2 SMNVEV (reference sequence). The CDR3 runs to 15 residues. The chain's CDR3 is CASSLGQGFRTGAFF. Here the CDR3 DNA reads TGTGCCAGCAGTTTGGGACAGGGTTTCCGAACTGGGGCTTTCTTT.

The CDR3 spells CASSYGGAITDTQYF. The CDR3 DNA sequence: TGTGCCAGCAGTTACGGCGGGGCAATAACAGATACGCAGTATTTT. This sequence joins TRBV6-5 and TRBJ2-3; D is perhaps TRBD2 (6 bases). Germline-derived CDR1 and CDR2 are MNHEY and SVGAGI. Trimming cost V 2 bases and J 3 bases, with 12 bases left between them. The CDR3 is 15 residues long.

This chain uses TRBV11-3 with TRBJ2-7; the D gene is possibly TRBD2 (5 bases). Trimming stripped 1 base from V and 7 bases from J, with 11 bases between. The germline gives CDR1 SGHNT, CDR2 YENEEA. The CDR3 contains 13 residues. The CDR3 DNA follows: TGTGCCAGCAGCTTAGGAGATAGAGGGGAGCAGTACTTC. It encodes CASSLGDRGEQYF. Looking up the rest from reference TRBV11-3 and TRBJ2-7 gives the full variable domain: EAGVVQSPRYKIIEKKQPVAFWCNPISGHNTLYWYLQNLGQGPELLIRYENEEAVDDSQLPKDRFSAERLKGVDSTLKIQPAELGDSAVYLCASSLGDRGEQYFGPGTRLTVT.

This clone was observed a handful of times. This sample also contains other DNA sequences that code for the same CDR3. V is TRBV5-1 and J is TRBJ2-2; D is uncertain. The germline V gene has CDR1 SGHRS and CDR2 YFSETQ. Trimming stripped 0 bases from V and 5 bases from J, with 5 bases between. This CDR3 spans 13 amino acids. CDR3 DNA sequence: TGCGCCAGCAGCTTGGTGTCGACCGGGGAGCTGTTTTTT. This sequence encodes CASSLVSTGELFF.

The CDR3 DNA sequence: TGTGCCAGCCGATTGCGGGGGCGGACCGGGGAGCTGTTTTTT. This sequence encodes CASRLRGRTGELFF. The gene calls are TRBV6-5 and TRBJ2-2, with D perhaps TRBD2 (7 bases). The CDR3 loop spans 14 amino acids. The germline V and J ends were trimmed by 8 bases and 5 bases, with 15 bases remaining between them. CDR1 is MNHEY and CDR2 is SVGAGI in the germline V gene.

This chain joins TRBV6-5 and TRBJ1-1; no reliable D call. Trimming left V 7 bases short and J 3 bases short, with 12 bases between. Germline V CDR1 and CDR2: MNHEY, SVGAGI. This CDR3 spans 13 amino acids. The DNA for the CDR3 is TGTGCCAGCACCATGAGGTTAGACACTGAAGCTTTCTTT. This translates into CASTMRLDTEAFF.

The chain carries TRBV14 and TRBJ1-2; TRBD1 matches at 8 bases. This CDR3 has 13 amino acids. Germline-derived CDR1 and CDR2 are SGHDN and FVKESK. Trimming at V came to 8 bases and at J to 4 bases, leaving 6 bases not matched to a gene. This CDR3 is CASGTGSLYGYTF. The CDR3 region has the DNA TGTGCCAGCGGGACAGGATCTCTCTATGGCTACACCTTC.

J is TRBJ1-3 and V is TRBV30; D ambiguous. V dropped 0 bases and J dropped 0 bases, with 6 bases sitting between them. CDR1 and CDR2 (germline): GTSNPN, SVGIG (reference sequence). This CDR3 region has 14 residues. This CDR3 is CAWSVPNSGNTIYF. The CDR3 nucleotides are TGTGCCTGGAGTGTCCCCAACTCTGGAAACACCATATATTTT.

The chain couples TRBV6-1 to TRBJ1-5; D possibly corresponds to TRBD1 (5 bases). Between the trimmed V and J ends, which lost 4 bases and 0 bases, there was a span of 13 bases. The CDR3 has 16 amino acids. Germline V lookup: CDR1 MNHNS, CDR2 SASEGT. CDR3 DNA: TGTGCCAGCAGTGGCGACAGAAAAACTAGCAATCAGCCCCAGCATTTT. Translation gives CASSGDRKTSNQPQHF.

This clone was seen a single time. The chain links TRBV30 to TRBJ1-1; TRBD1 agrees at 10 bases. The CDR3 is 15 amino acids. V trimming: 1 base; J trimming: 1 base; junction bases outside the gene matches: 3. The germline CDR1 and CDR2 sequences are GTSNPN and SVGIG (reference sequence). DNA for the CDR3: TGTGCCTGGAGTGGCGGGACAGGGGAGAACACTGAAGCTTTCTTT. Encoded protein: CAWSGGTGENTEAFF. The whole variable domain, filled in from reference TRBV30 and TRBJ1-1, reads SQTIHQWPATLVQPVGSPLSLECTVEGTSNPNLYWYRQAAGRGLQLLFYSVGIGQISSEVPQNLSASRPQDRQFILSSKKLLLSDSGFYLCAWSGGTGENTEAFFGQGTRLTVV.

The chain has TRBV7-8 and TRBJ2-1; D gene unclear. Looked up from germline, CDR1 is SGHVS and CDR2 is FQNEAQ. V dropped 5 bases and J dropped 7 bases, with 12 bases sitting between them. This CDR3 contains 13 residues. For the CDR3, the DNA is TGTGCCAGCAGCCCGTCGAGTCGGAATGAGCAGTTCTTC. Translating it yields CASSPSSRNEQFF.